Shown below are 8 T cell receptor beta chains from a single sample sequenced in a study of shared clonotypes between healthy human individuals. Sequencing used immunoSEQ multiplex PCR; TCRdb keeps in-frame clones, though not all of them. The profile covers about 100,000 clones, with 67% appearing a single time and 24% taken by the ten largest. The sample consisted of memory CD8+ T cells sorted from blood. The subset denotes: CD45RO+ cells pooled with CCR7-negative TemRA cells. These receptors were collected from a woman aged 30 to 39 in good health.

The chain has TRBV28 and TRBJ2-5; either TRBD1 or TRBD2 may supply D (6 bases each). The J call may be mistaken, given a closer DNA end match to TRBJ2-7. Germline CDR1 is MDHEN and CDR2 is SYDVKM. This CDR3 is built from 15 residues. CDR3 protein: CASKTVRRGAYEQYF. CDR3 DNA: TGTGCCAGCAAGACCGTGCGGAGGGGGGCCTACGAGCAGTACTTC.

The chain couples TRBV6-4 to TRBJ1-1; maybe TRBD1 (5 bases). Deletions cut 2 bases from V and 4 bases from J, with 20 bases between. Germline values: CDR1 MRHNA, CDR2 SNTAGT. The CDR3 extends over 17 amino acids. Here the CDR3 reads CASSDRDGRGRGTEAFF. The DNA for the CDR3 is TGTGCCAGCAGTGACCGGGACGGGAGAGGGAGGGGCACTGAAGCTTTCTTT.

This sequence joins TRBV2 and TRBJ2-7, with 7 bases that match TRBD2. CDR1 is SNHLY, CDR2 FYNNEI, per germline. The CDR3 loop spans 13 amino acids. With 7 bases clipped from V and 3 bases from J, the junction kept 6 bases outside the gene matches. The CDR3 coding sequence is TGTGCCAGCATGGGGGGGTTACACTACGAGCAGTACTTC. Translation: CASMGGLHYEQYF.

In its sample, this clone was seen once. This chain joins TRBV7-6 and TRBJ1-1; D is perhaps TRBD1 (6 bases). This CDR3 has 17 amino acids. V lost 0 bases, J lost 0 bases, and 14 bases lay in between. The germline V gene has CDR1 SGHVS and CDR2 FNYEAQ. CDR3 DNA: TGTGCCAGCAGCTTAGCCCCACAGGGTTTGATGAACACTGAAGCTTTCTTT. Its translation: CASSLAPQGLMNTEAFF.

This clone was counted many times. This rearrangement joins TRBV29-1 to TRBJ1-1; D is perhaps TRBD1 (5 bases). Between the trimmed V and J ends, which lost 3 bases and 1 base, there was a span of 9 bases. Germline CDR1 SQVTM, CDR2 ANQGSEA. This CDR3 contains 13 residues. The CDR3 sequence is CSVERDENTEAFF. DNA of the CDR3: TGCAGCGTTGAGAGGGACGAGAACACTGAAGCTTTCTTT.

V and J are TRBV6-6 and TRBJ1-1; D may be TRBD1 (5 bases). Trimming removed 2 bases at V and 8 bases at J, with 12 bases between. From germline, CDR1 is MNHNY and CDR2 SVGAGI (reference sequence). CDR3 length: 13 amino acids. For the CDR3, the DNA is TGTGCCAGCAGTTACATGGAGACAGCAGAAGCTTTCTTT. It yields the protein CASSYMETAEAFF.

The gene calls are TRBV25-1 and TRBJ1-6; 10 nucleotides agree with TRBD1. This CDR3 contains 15 residues. Trimming removed 4 bases from V and 9 bases from J; junction bases left unmatched: 6. Germline V gene lookup returns CDR1 MGHDK and CDR2 SYGVNS. In nucleotides, the CDR3 is TGTGCCAGCAGTGCAACCGGGACAGGGGTTTCACCCCTCCACTTT. Amino acid sequence: CASSATGTGVSPLHF.

This clone was recorded at least ten times. The chain is built from TRBV25-1 and TRBJ1-2, with D possibly being TRBD1 (5 bases). Germline V gene sequence: CDR1 MGHDK, CDR2 SYGVNS. With 3 bases removed from V and 6 bases from J, the gap between germline ends came to 14 bases. This CDR3 comprises 14 residues. This CDR3 is CASSEVQVADGYTF. The CDR3 DNA is TGTGCCAGCAGTGAGGTACAGGTGGCAGATGGCTACACCTTC.